This is a list of T cell receptor beta chains from one sample in a study of molecular identifiers for immune sequencing clone quantification. TCRdb passed the PCR reads through MiXCR, listing each CDR3 protein once. The sample includes 30,000 to 45,000 distinct CDR3 sequences, roughly 18% of them seen just once. Sequencing was carried out using naive CD8+ T cells from blood, with Jurkat cell RNA spiked in. The receptors were gathered from a human donor in good health. Some libraries in this study had Jurkat cell RNA spiked in. CDR3s include the opening cysteine and the closing phenylalanine or tryptophan. D genes are given only for firm matches. Not every row has a clone size; where given, it reads once, few, many or a size class.

v_call,j_call,d_call,clone_size,cdr3_nt,cdr3_aa
TRBV7-7,TRBJ2-5,.,many,TGTGCTAGCAGCTTAAGACTAGGCCTATACCAAGAGACCCAGTACTTC,CASSLRLGLYQETQYF
TRBV6-5,TRBJ2-3,.,few,TGTGCCAGCAGTTCCACGGGGGATACGCAGTATTTT,CASSSTGDTQYF
TRBV28,TRBJ2-1,.,few,TGTGCCAGCAGTCTCTATACTATCAATGAGCAGTTCTTC,CASSLYTINEQFF
TRBV4-3,TRBJ1-1,TRBD1,many,TGCGCCAGCAGCCAAGCAAAATACCGGGACAGGAACACTGAAGCTTTCTTT,CASSQAKYRDRNTEAFF
TRBV28,TRBJ2-2,.,many,TGTGCCAGCAGTTCCCGGGGTCTCACCGGGGAGCTGTTTTTT,CASSSRGLTGELFF
TRBV7-9,TRBJ2-7,.,few,TGTGCCAGCAGCTTAGTCCCCCCCTCCACTCCCTTTTACGAGCAGTACTTC,CASSLVPPSTPFYEQYF
TRBV4-3,TRBJ2-7,.,many,TGCGCCAGCAGCCAAGATCCCGGCTCCTACGAGCAGTACTTC,CASSQDPGSYEQYF
TRBV12-3/TRBV12-4,TRBJ2-4,.,few,TGTGCCAGCAGTTTAGTTCAACCCTTGGGGAACATTCAGTACTTC,CASSLVQPLGNIQYF
TRBV7-3,TRBJ2-1,TRBD2,.,TGTGCCAGCAGCTTAATCCACGACGGGGGGTTCTACAATGAGCAGTTCTTC,CASSLIHDGGFYNEQFF
TRBV5-6,TRBJ2-7,TRBD2,many,TGTGCCAGCAGCTTGACTAGCGGGAGCATATACCTCTCCTACGAGCAGTACTTC,CASSLTSGSIYLSYEQYF
TRBV13,TRBJ2-1,.,few,TGTGCCAGCAGCTCGGCGAAGTCCCTCTACAATGAGCAGTTCTTC,CASSSAKSLYNEQFF
TRBV7-2,TRBJ2-4,TRBD2,many,TGTGCCAGCAGCCCTTGGACAGGAAGGGGGCTAGCGGGAGGGTTCTCTCAGTACTTC,CASSPWTGRGLAGGFSQYF
TRBV6-2/TRBV6-3,TRBJ1-1,TRBD1,.,TGTGCCAGCAGTGGCCACAGGGGTTACACTGGAGCTTTCTTT,CASSGHRGYTGAFF
TRBV4-2,TRBJ2-7,.,many,TGTGCCAGCAGCCAAGAGGCAGGTTACTCGGTTTCCTACGAGCAGTACTTC,CASSQEAGYSVSYEQYF
TRBV7-2,TRBJ2-3,TRBD2,many,TGTGCCAGCAGCTTTCTAGCGGGAGGCGAGCAGGATACGCAGTATTTT,CASSFLAGGEQDTQYF
TRBV28,TRBJ2-5,.,many,TGTGCCAGCAGATTTCAGGGGACCACGATAGAGACCCAGTACTTC,CASRFQGTTIETQYF
TRBV4-3,TRBJ2-7,.,few,TGCGCCAGCAGCCAAGACAGGGGTAACTACGAGCAGTACTTC,CASSQDRGNYEQYF
TRBV28,TRBJ2-7,.,.,TGTGCCAGCAGTTTAAGTTGGGGGGATTTCTACGAGCAGTACTTC,CASSLSWGDFYEQYF
TRBV4-3,TRBJ2-1,TRBD2,.,TGCGCCAGCAGCCAAGACCTAGCGGGAGGGCTGAATGAGCAGTTCTTC,CASSQDLAGGLNEQFF
TRBV12-3/TRBV12-4,TRBJ2-1,.,many,TGTGCCAGCAGTACCCATAGCGGTAGGCCTTACAATGAGCAGTTCTTC,CASSTHSGRPYNEQFF
TRBV7-2,TRBJ2-7,TRBD2,many,TGTGCCAGCAGCTTAGGGACTAGCTTCTCCTACGAGCAGTACTTC,CASSLGTSFSYEQYF
TRBV28,TRBJ2-7,TRBD1,many,TGTGCCAGCAGCTTGCCGGGACAGGGCTACGAGCAGTACTTC,CASSLPGQGYEQYF
TRBV7-8,TRBJ2-3,.,many,TGTGCCAGCAGCCCGCCTAGGGGTCTGGTGGCAGATACGCAGTATTTT,CASSPPRGLVADTQYF
TRBV7-2,TRBJ2-1,.,many,TGTGCCAGCAGCTTAATGGGCAATGAGCAGTTCTTC,CASSLMGNEQFF
TRBV6-2/TRBV6-3,TRBJ2-5,.,many,TGTGCCAGCAGTCCGGATGTGGAAGAGACCCAGTACTTC,CASSPDVEETQYF
TRBV7-9,TRBJ2-1,.,many,TGTGCCAGCAGATCGACAGGCCTAATGGAGCAGTTCTTC,CASRSTGLMEQFF
TRBV29-1,TRBJ2-5,.,many,TGCAGCGTTGGGGATTATAGTGACAGAAAAGAGACCCAGTACTTC,CSVGDYSDRKETQYF
TRBV28,TRBJ2-3,.,few,TGTGCCAGCAAGATGCTGATGGCGGACCCCACAGATACGCAGTATTTT,CASKMLMADPTDTQYF
TRBV11-1,TRBJ2-4,.,many,TGTGCCAGCAGCTTAGATACGGGGGCCCTAGCCAAAAACATTCAGTACTTC,CASSLDTGALAKNIQYF
TRBV20-1,TRBJ1-6,.,few,TGCAGTGCTAGAGATGTGGAGGGGCATAATTCACCCCTCCACTTT,CSARDVEGHNSPLHF
TRBV12-3/TRBV12-4,TRBJ1-2,TRBD1,many,TGTGCCAGCAGTTCCCTAATCTTCGGGACAGGGGCTGACTATGGCTACACCTTC,CASSSLIFGTGADYGYTF
TRBV29-1,TRBJ2-1,TRBD2,many,TGCAGCGTTGATCCTTTGCGGGAGACCTCCTACAATGAGCAGTTCTTC,CSVDPLRETSYNEQFF
TRBV9,TRBJ2-3,.,.,TGTGCCAGCAGCGTAGGTCTCGCTTCTCTCACAGATACGCAGTATTTT,CASSVGLASLTDTQYF
TRBV14,TRBJ2-1,TRBD2,.,TGTGCCAGCAGCCAAGCCGGGACTAGCGAGTTCTTC,CASSQAGTSEFF
TRBV7-9,TRBJ2-1,TRBD2,.,TGTGCCAGCAGCTTCTTGGGACGTCCGGTCCCGGGACTAGCGGGAGGAGGTGAGCAGTTCTTC,CASSFLGRPVPGLAGGGEQFF
TRBV21-1,TRBJ2-5,.,few,TGTGCCAGCAGCAAAGAGCAGGGACCGAGGATGGGGAGACCCCAGTACTTC,CASSKEQGPRMGRPQYF
TRBV15,TRBJ2-5,.,many,TGTGCCACCAGCGACTATGGGGGCGAAGAGACCCAGTACTTC,CATSDYGGEETQYF
TRBV29-1,TRBJ2-1,.,many,TGCAGCGTTGAACAGGGCTACAATGAGCAGTTCTTC,CSVEQGYNEQFF
TRBV24-1,TRBJ2-1,.,many,TGTGCCACCAGTGATTTAACGCGGCCAGGGGCTACCAATGAGCAGTTCTTC,CATSDLTRPGATNEQFF
TRBV7-2,TRBJ2-1,.,.,TGTGCCAGCAGCTTATTTGACTATCCCTACAATGAGCAGTTCTTC,CASSLFDYPYNEQFF
TRBV12-3/TRBV12-4,TRBJ2-1,.,.,TGTGCCAGCAGGACAGGTTACAATGAGCAGTTCTTC,CASRTGYNEQFF
TRBV14,TRBJ1-1,TRBD1,few,TGTGCCAGCAGCCCCCAGGGGGGGAACACTGAAGCTTTCTTT,CASSPQGGNTEAFF
TRBV12-3/TRBV12-4,TRBJ1-1,.,many,TGTGCCAGCAGTTCGACTGGGAGGGGGACTGAAGCTTTCTTT,CASSSTGRGTEAFF
TRBV27,TRBJ2-5,.,.,TGTGTCAGCAGTTTAAAGGGGCTTTGGAAAGAGACCCAGTACTTC,CVSSLKGLWKETQYF
TRBV3-1,TRBJ2-2,TRBD2,.,TGTGCCGGCAGCCAAGAGGGAGGGTTGGACGGGGAGCTGTTTTTT,CAGSQEGGLDGELFF